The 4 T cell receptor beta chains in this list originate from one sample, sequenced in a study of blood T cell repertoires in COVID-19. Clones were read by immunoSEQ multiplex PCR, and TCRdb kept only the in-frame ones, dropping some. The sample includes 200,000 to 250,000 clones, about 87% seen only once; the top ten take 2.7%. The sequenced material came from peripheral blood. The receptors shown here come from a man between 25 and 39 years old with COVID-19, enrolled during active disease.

CDR3 residues: CASSGGRHEKLFF. The CDR3 region has the DNA TGCGCCAGCAGTGGAGGTCGTCACGAAAAACTGTTTTTT. The chain has TRBV10-1 and TRBJ1-4; D not resolved. This CDR3 spans 13 amino acids. Germline V gene data show CDR1 as WNHNN and CDR2 as SYGVQD (reference sequence). Deletions cut 4 bases from V and 8 bases from J, with 11 bases between.

The CDR3 sequence: CASSGWGDRGRFSGANVLTF. The CDR3 DNA is TGTGCCAGCAGTGGCTGGGGTGACAGGGGGAGATTCTCTGGGGCCAACGTCCTGACTTTC. V usage is TRBV6-2 or TRBV6-3 and J usage is TRBJ2-6; 9 nucleotides line up with TRBD1. The CDR3 covers 20 residues. V dropped 5 bases and J dropped 0; count of bases not matched to a gene: 14. Germline V lookup: CDR1 MNHEY, CDR2 SVGEGT.

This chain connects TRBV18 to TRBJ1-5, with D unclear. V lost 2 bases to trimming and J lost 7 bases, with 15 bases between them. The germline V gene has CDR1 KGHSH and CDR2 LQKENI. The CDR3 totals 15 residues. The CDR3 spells CASSPGPFMAQPQHF. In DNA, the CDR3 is TGTGCCAGCTCACCAGGGCCGTTTATGGCGCAGCCCCAGCATTTT.

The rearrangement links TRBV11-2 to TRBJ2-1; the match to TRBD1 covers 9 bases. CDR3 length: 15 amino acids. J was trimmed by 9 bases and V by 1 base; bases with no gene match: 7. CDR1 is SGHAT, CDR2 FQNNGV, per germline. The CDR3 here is CASSLGAGTGSEQFF. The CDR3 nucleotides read TGTGCCAGCAGCTTAGGGGCCGGGACAGGGTCTGAGCAGTTCTTC.